This TCR beta chain emerged from a study of early T cells in non-severe SARS-CoV-2 infection (dated by TCRdb to the early 2020s). At the level of the whole study: Bulk RNA from unsorted whole blood was used for TCR sequencing, so alpha and beta chains could not be paired.

This was a case-control study nested in a cohort of healthcare workers in London, UK, who had nasopharyngeal swab PCR tests and blood samples taken every week. Healthcare workers were recruited during the week of the UK lockdown, between 23 and 31 March 2020, and followed weekly for up to roughly 15 weeks. V gives up 3 bases and J gives up 5 bases, and the segment between their germline ends measures 5 bases. CDR1 MDHEN and CDR2 SYDVKM are derived from the germline V gene. The CDR3 starts with the cysteine, ends with the phenylalanine, and has 12 residues. This entry keeps only the CDR3 DNA: 36 bases, framed from base 1. This clonotype was seen more than once but under ten times. The target of this receptor is not known. No base quality values were provided; no much bigger clone lies one nucleotide off. The paper's findings and limits, for the study overall: Matching against VDJdb was skewed toward anti-spike CD8 responses, likely underestimated virus-specific expansions, and missed private and CD4 specificities.

Libraries were prepared through 5' RACE. Sequencing used a NextSeq 500. The TCR library protocol attached unique molecular identifiers to individual cDNA molecules to correct for sequencing error and PCR bias. TCR alpha and beta chains were both sequenced, and the abundances of alpha and beta sequences in each sample were closely correlated with each other. The original pipeline was this. Decombinator V4 was used to annotate the V gene, J gene and CDR3 of the TCR sequences. TCRs were defined as expanded if a significant change between any two time points was detected under a Poisson model with p below 0.0001. TCR abundances were normalised to the total number of TCRs sequenced in each sample and reported as counts per million. TRAV1-2 paired with TRAJ12, TRAJ20 or TRAJ33 defined MAIT TCRs, while TRAV10 paired with TRAJ18 defined iNKT TCRs. VDJdb, accessed on 1 November 2021, was searched for TCRs annotated for CMV, EBV and SARS-CoV-2, and TCRs annotated for more than one antigen were excluded. TCRdb passed the public sequencing reads through fastp at Q25 and MiXCR, retaining productive beta sequences. Each entry merges the rows of one CDR3 protein and shows their most common DNA and genes. The V and J calls shown here were made by TCRdb, not taken from the authors' results. The sample table holds 100,000 to 120,000 distinct CDR3 sequences, of which roughly 13% were seen once. The biggest ten clones account for 3.5% to 4% of the sample.

The clonotype comes from an adult who was a healthcare worker with PCR-confirmed SARS-CoV-2 infection or an uninfected control (not recorded which). The chain is assembled from TRBV28 and TRBJ1-3; no D gene can be assigned with confidence. The starting material was whole blood, obtained at baseline. The CDR3 amino acid sequence is: CASSLGRNTIYF. The bases read TGTGCCAGCAGTTTGGGGAGAAACACCATATATTTT. When the CDR3 is completed using the reference TRBV28 and TRBJ1-3 genes on either side, the full variable domain is DVKVTQSSRYLVKRTGEKVFLECVQDMDHENMFWYRQDPGLGLRLIYFSYDVKMKEKGDIPEGYSVSREKKERFSLILESASTNQTSMYLCASSLGRNTIYFGEGSWLTVV.